This T cell receptor beta chain stems from a study of cytomegalovirus exposure and HLA in healthy donors. Study conclusions and caveats: In vitro data verified three CMV-associated chains as specific for CMV antigens.

As concerns this clone: As yet, its antigen is unknown.

Data came from immunoSEQ multiplex PCR; TCRdb stores just in-frame clones and leaves some out. The table lists over 75,000 clones, roughly 93% of them singletons. V lost 0 bases and J lost 2; bases outside the gene matches: 4. The CDR3 runs 15 residues. Germline V gene lookup returns CDR1 LNHDA and CDR2 SQIVND (reference sequence). What was sequenced was PBMCs. The V gene is TRBV19, the J gene TRBJ2-7; 7 positions agree with TRBD1. The TCR originated in a man aged 25-45 years in good health and CMV-seronegative. The CDR3 is CASSIETGIPYEQYF. In nucleotides, the CDR3 is TGTGCCAGTAGTATAGAGACAGGGATACCCTACGAGCAGTACTTC.